These 3 T cell receptor beta chains were sequenced from one sample in a study of blood T cells in healthy people across ages. It was with a sample-barcoded 5' primer and a J-beta primer mix that a second PCR of roughly 7 to 12 cycles was run. One entry per CDR3 protein results from TCRdb running MiXCR on the 5' RACE reads. Altogether over a million distinct CDR3 sequences are present, roughly 60% being singletons, with the ten largest covering 5% to 7%. Sample: blood. These TCRs come from a man younger than 35 in good health.

The chain has TRBV5-5 and TRBJ2-5, with D unclear. Germline CDR1 and CDR2: SGHKS and YYEKEE (reference sequence). The CDR3 runs 14 residues. V was clipped by 9 bases and J by 1 base, with 16 bases between them. CDR3 loop: CATQLGWAQETQYF. The CDR3 coding sequence is TGTGCCACCCAGCTTGGTTGGGCCCAAGAGACCCAGTACTTC.

The chain recombines TRBV4-3 with TRBJ2-7; TRBD2 might be the D (5 bases). Germline values: CDR1 LGHNA, CDR2 YSLEER. There are 16 residues in the CDR3. Trimming shortened V by 2 bases and J by 0 bases, and 14 bases separated the two germline ends. Written as DNA, the CDR3 is TGCGCCAGCAGCCAAACTAGAGAACAGCCCTCCTACGAGCAGTACTTC. This translates into CASSQTREQPSYEQYF.

This chain connects TRBV5-1 to TRBJ2-1; tentative D call: TRBD2 (6 bases). V dropped 4 bases and J dropped 5 bases, with 13 bases sitting between them. Germline V gives CDR1 SGHRS, CDR2 YFSETQ. CDR3 length equals 14 residues. In DNA, the CDR3 is TGCGCCAGCAGCCCTGGGACTTCAGACAATGAGCAGTTCTTC. It codes for CASSPGTSDNEQFF.